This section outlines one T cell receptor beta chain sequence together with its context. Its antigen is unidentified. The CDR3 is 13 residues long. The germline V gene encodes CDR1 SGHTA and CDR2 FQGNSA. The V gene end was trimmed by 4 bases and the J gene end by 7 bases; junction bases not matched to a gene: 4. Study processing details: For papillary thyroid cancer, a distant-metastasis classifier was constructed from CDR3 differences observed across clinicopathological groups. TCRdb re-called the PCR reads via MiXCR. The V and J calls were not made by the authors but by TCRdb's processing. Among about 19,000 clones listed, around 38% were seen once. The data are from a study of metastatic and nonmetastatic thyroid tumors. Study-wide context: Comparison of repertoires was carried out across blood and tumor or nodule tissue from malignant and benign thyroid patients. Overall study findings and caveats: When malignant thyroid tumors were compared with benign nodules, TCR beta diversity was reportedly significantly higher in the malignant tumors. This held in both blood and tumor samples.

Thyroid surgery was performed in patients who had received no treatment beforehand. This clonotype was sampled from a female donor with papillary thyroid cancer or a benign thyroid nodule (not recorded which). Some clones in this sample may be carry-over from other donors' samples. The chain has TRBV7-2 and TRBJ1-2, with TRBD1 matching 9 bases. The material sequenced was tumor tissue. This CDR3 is CASSWGTGSGYTF. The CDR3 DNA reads TGTGCCAGCAGCTGGGGGACAGGGAGTGGCTACACCTTC.